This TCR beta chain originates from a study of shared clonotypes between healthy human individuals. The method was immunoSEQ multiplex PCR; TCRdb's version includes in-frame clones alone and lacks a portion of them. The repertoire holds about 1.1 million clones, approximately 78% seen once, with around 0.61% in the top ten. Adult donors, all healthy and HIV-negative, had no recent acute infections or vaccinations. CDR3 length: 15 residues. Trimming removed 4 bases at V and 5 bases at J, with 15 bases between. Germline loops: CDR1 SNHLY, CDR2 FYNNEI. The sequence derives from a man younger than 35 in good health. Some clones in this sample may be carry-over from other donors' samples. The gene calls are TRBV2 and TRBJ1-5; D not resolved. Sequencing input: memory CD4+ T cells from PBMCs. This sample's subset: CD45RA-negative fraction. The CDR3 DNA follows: TGTGCCAGCAGTGGAGGAGCCAACCGGGATCAGCCCCAGCATTTT. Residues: CASSGGANRDQPQHF.